These 8 T cell receptor beta chains originate from one sample sequenced in a study of OX40 agonist ivuxolimab in advanced cancers. Generated by immunoSEQ multiplex PCR, the TCRdb table keeps only in-frame clones and is missing some. The sample has some 19,000 clones; 70% to 90% are singletons. Sequenced material: CD4+ or CD8+ T cells sorted from blood, taken in a trial of the OX40 agonist ivuxolimab. These TCRs come from an adult with an advanced solid tumor such as melanoma, head and neck, liver or kidney cancer.

The chain uses TRBV7-6 and TRBJ1-6; D remains ambiguous. CDR1 is SGHVS and CDR2 is FNYEAQ in the germline V gene. The CDR3 runs to 12 residues. Trimming took off 3 bases at V and 7 bases at J, with 4 bases between the two ends. This CDR3 is CASSFKNSPLHF. CDR3 in DNA: TGTGCCAGCAGCTTCAAGAATTCACCCCTCCACTTT.

The gene calls are TRBV7-2 and TRBJ1-2, with TRBD1 matching 7 bases. The CDR3 spans 14 residues. After removal of 3 bases from V and 0 bases from J, the junction contained 1 base not matched to a gene. From germline, CDR1 is SGHTA and CDR2 FQGNSA. CDR3 nucleotide sequence: TGTGCCAGCAGCTTGGACAGGACTAACTATGGCTACACCTTC. This gives the protein CASSLDRTNYGYTF.

This chain uses TRBV19 with TRBJ2-1; 7 nucleotides match TRBD2. Germline values: CDR1 LNHDA, CDR2 SQIVND (reference sequence). The CDR3 consists of 14 residues. V lost 2 bases to trimming and J lost 6 bases; unmatched junction nucleotides: 4. CDR3: CASSIRGEANEQFF. CDR3 DNA: TGTGCCAGTAGTATACGGGGGGAGGCCAATGAGCAGTTCTTC.

The chain joins TRBV2 to TRBJ2-1, with D possibly TRBD1 on 5 matching bases. The CDR3 runs 14 residues. The germline gives CDR1 SNHLY, CDR2 FYNNEI. V was shortened by 2 bases and J by 7 bases, with 12 bases between the two germline ends. CDR3 coding DNA: TGTGCCAGCAGTGAATTTGGTGGGGCGAATGAGCAGTTCTTC. Translation: CASSEFGGANEQFF.

V is TRBV9 and J is TRBJ2-2; D is undetermined. There are 16 residues in the CDR3. V dropped 3 bases and J dropped 0 bases, with 12 bases sitting between them. Per the germline V gene, CDR1 is SGDLS and CDR2 is YYNGEE. The CDR3 loop reads CASSDGSIPNTGELFF. The CDR3 region has the DNA TGTGCCAGCAGCGATGGAAGCATACCGAACACCGGGGAGCTGTTTTTT.

The rearrangement uses TRBV10-1 and TRBJ1-4, with D maybe TRBD1 (5 bases). The germline V gene encodes CDR1 WNHNN and CDR2 SYGVQD (reference sequence). Trimming took off 2 bases at V and 5 bases at J, with 18 bases between the two ends. This CDR3 contains 17 residues. The CDR3 sequence is CASSEERGLGLNEKLFF. Written as DNA, the CDR3 is TGCGCCAGCAGTGAGGAGAGGGGTTTAGGTTTAAATGAAAAACTGTTTTTT.

The chain carries TRBV9 and TRBJ2-2, with D perhaps assigned TRBD1 or TRBD2 (5 bases each). This CDR3 comprises 15 residues. Germline V gene sequence: CDR1 SGDLS, CDR2 YYNGEE. Trimming shortened V by 2 bases and J by 1 base, and 9 bases separated the two germline ends. CDR3 nucleotide sequence: TGTGCCAGCAGCGTTGGGACCGTGAACACCGGGGAGCTGTTTTTT. It encodes CASSVGTVNTGELFF.

V is TRBV11-3 and J is TRBJ2-7, with 8 bases lining up with TRBD1. Germline assignment: CDR1 SGHNT and CDR2 YENEEA. The CDR3 sequence is 13 residues long. V lost 1 base, J lost 5 bases, and 1 base stayed unmatched. CDR3 sequence reads: CASSLAGGHEQYF. DNA for the CDR3: TGTGCCAGCAGCTTAGCAGGGGGCCACGAGCAGTACTTC.